This T cell receptor beta chain was captured in a study of T cell responses to AZD1222 COVID-19 vaccine. TCRdb's table, derived via immunoSEQ multiplex PCR, lists solely in-frame clones and lacks some. The table records more than 140,000 clones, 91% of them present only once. Overall study findings and caveats: There were repertoire samples only from the period after the peak T cell response.

From germline, CDR1 is SGHTA and CDR2 FQGNSA. V was pared by 4 bases and J by 5 bases, with 7 bases of the junction left unmatched. The length of the CDR3 is 14 residues. With respect to this clone: The antigen is not known.

This clonotype originated in an adult in good health. V and J are TRBV7-2 and TRBJ1-2; 7 bases line up with TRBD1. The source material was peripheral blood, sampled on day 0 of AZD1222 vaccination. CDR3 bases: TGTGCCAGCAGCTCCGCCGGGACAGCTTATGGCTACACCTTC. It specifies CASSSAGTAYGYTF.